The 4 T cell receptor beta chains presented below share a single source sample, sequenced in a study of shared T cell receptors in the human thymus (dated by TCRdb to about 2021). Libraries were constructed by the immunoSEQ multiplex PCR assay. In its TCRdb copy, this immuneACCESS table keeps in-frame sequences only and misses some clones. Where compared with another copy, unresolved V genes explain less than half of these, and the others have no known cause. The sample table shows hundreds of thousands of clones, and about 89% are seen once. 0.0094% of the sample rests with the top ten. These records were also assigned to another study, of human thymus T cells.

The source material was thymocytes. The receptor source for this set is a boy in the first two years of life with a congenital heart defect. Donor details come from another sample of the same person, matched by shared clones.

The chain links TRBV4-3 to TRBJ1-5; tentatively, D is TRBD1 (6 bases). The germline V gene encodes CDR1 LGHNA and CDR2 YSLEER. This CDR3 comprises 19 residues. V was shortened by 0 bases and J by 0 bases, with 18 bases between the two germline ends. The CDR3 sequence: CASSQEGREGGDSNQPQHF. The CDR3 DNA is TGCGCCAGCAGCCAAGAGGGCAGGGAAGGGGGGGATAGCAATCAGCCCCAGCATTTT.

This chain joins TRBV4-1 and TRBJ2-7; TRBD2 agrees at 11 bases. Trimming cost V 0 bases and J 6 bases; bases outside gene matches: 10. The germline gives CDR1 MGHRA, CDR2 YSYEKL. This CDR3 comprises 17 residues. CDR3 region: CASSQDGSGRAPGEQYF. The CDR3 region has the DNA TGCGCCAGCAGCCAAGACGGTAGCGGGAGGGCCCCGGGCGAGCAGTACTTC.

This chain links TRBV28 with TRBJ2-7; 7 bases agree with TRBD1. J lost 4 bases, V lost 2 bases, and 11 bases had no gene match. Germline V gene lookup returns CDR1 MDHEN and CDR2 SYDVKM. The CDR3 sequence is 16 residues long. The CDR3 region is CASSLRRRGRGYEQYF. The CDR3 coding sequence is TGTGCCAGCAGTTTACGCCGAAGAGGCAGGGGGTACGAGCAGTACTTC.

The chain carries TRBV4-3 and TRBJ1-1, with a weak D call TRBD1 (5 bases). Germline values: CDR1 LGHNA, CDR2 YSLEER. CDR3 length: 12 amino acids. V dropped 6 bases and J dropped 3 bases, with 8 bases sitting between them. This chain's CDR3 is CASRGLDTEAFF. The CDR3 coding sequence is TGCGCCAGCAGGGGGCTGGACACTGAAGCTTTCTTT.